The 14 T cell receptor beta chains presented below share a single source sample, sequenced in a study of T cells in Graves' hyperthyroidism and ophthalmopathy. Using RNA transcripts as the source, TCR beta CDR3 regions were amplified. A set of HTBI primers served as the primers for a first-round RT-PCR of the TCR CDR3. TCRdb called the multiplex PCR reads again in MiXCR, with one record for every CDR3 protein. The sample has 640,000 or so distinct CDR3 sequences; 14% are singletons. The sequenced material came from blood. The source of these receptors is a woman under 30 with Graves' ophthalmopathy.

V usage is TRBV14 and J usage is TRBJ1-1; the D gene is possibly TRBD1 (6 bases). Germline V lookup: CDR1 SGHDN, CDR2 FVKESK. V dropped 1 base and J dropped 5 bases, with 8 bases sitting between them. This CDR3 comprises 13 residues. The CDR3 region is CASSQAGVTEAFF. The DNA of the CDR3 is TGTGCCAGCAGCCAAGCAGGGGTTACTGAAGCTTTCTTT.

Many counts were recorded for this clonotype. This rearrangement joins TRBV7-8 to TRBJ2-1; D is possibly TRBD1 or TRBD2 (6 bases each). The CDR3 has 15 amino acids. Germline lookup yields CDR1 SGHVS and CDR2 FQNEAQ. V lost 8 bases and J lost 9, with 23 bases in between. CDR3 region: CASQPWRGSAVEQFF. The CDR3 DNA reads TGTGCCAGCCAGCCTTGGAGGGGGTCCGCGGTTGAGCAGTTCTTC.

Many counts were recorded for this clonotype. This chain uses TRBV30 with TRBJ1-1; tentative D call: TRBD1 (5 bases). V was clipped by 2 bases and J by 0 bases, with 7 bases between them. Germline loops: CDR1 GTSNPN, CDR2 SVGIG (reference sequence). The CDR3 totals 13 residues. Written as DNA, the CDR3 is TGTGCCTGGAGTAAGGACATGAACACTGAAGCTTTCTTT. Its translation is CAWSKDMNTEAFF.

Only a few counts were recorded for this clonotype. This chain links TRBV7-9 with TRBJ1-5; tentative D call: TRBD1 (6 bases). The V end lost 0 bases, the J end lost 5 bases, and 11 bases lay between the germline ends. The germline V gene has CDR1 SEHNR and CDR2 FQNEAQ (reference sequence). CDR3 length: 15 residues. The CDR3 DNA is TGTGCCAGCAGCTTAGCGGGGGGCGGCTATCAGCCCCAGCATTTT. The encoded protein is CASSLAGGGYQPQHF. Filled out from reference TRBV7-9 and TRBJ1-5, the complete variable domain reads DTGVSQNPRHKITKRGQNVTFRCDPISEHNRLYWYRQTLGQGPEFLTYFQNEAQLEKSRLLSDRFSAERPKGSFSTLEIQRTEQGDSAMYLCASSLAGGGYQPQHFGDGTRLSIL.

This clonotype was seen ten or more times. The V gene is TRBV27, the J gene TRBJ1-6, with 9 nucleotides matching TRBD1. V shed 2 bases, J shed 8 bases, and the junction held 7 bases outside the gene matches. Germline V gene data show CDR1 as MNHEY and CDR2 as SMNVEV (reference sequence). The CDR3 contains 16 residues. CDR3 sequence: CASSLRQGVGYSPLHF. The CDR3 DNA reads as TGTGCCAGCAGTTTACGACAGGGGGTCGGATATTCACCCCTCCACTTT.

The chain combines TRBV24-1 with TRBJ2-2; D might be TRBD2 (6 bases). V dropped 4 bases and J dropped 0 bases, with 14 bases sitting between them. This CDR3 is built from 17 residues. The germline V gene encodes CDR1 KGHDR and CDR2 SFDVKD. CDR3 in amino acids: CATSDRARGANTGELFF. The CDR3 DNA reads TGTGCCACCAGTGACCGAGCCCGCGGGGCGAACACCGGGGAGCTGTTTTTT.

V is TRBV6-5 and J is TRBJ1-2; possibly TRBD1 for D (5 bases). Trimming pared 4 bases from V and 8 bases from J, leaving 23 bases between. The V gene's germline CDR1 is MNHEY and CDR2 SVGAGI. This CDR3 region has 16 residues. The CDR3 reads CASSSPGRLISRGYTF. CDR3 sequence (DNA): TGTGCCAGCAGTTCACCGGGACGTCTAATAAGTAGGGGCTACACCTTC.

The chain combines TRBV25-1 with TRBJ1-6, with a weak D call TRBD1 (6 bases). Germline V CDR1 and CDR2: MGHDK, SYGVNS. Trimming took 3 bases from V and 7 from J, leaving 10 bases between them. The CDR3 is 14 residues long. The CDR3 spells CASSDNRGNSPLHF. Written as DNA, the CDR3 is TGTGCCAGCAGTGATAATAGGGGGAATTCACCCCTCCACTTT.

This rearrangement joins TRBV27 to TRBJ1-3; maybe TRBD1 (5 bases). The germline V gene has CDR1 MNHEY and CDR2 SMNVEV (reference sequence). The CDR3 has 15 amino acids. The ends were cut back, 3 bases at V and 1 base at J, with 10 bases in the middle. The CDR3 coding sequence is TGTGCCAGCAGTTTTTCGGGGCAATCTGGAAACACCATATATTTT. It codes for CASSFSGQSGNTIYF.

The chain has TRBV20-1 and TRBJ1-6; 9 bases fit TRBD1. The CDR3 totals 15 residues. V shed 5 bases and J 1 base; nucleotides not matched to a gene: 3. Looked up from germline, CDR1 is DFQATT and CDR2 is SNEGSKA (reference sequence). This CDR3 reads CSARTGVSYNSPLHF. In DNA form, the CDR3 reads TGCAGTGCTCGGACAGGGGTGTCCTATAATTCACCCCTCCACTTT.

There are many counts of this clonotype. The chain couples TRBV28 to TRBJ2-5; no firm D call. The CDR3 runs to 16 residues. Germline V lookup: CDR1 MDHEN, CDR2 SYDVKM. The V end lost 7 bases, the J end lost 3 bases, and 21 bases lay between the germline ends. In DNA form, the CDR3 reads TGTGCCAGCACCACCCCGACCCTCCCCCTCGAAGAGACCCAGTACTTC. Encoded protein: CASTTPTLPLEETQYF.

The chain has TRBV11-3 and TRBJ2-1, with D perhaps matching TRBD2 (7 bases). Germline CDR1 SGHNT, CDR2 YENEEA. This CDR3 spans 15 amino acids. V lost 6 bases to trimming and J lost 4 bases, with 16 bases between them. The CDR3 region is CASSKVSGTYNEQFF. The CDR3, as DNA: TGTGCCAGCAGTAAAGTGAGCGGGACATACAATGAGCAGTTCTTC.

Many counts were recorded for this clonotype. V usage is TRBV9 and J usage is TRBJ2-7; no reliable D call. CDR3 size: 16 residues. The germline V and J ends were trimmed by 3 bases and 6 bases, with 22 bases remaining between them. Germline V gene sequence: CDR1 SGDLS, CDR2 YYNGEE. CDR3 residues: CASSGDQAAVWGEQYF. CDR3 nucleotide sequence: TGTGCCAGCAGCGGAGACCAGGCAGCTGTCTGGGGCGAGCAGTACTTC. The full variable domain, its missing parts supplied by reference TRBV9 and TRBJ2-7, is DSGVTQTPKHLITATGQRVTLRCSPRSGDLSVYWYQQSLDQGLQFLIQYYNGEERAKGNILERFSAQQFPDLHSELNLSSLELGDSALYFCASSGDQAAVWGEQYFGPGTRLTVT.

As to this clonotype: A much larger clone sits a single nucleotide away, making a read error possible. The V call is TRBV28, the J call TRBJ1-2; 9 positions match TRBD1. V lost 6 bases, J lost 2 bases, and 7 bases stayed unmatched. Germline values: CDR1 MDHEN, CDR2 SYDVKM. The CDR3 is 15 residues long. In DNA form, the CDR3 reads TGTGCCAGCAGGTTAGGGACAGGGAAAAACTATGGCTACACCTTC. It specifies CASRLGTGKNYGYTF.